This section outlines one T cell receptor (beta chain) sequence together with its context. These data are taken from a study of blood T cell repertoires in COVID-19. Study-wide context: Collection of acute and convalescent COVID-19 samples took place in the United States, Italy and Spain. In each case, the material was cDNA or gDNA derived from T cells, B-cell-depleted T cells, or PBMCs.

As originally analysed: Quantification of nucleated cells was approximated via reference gene primer amplification. Data came from immunoSEQ multiplex PCR; TCRdb stores just in-frame clones and leaves some out. V and J calls and clone size come straight from that table; D and trimming were deduced from the DNA. Of some 130,000 clones in the sample, about 91% were seen once. The sequenced sample consisted of peripheral blood. The receptor was derived from a man over 45 with acute or convalescent COVID-19.

CDR3 sequence (DNA): TGTGCCAGTAGGACAGGGGGCGAGGGTTATGGCTACACCTTC. Protein sequence: CASRTGGEGYGYTF. The genes are TRBV6-5 and TRBJ1-2; 11 bases are a match to TRBD1. Looked up from germline, CDR1 is MNHEY and CDR2 is SVGAGI. The CDR3 has 14 residues. With 9 bases clipped from V and 5 bases from J, the junction kept 8 bases outside the gene matches.